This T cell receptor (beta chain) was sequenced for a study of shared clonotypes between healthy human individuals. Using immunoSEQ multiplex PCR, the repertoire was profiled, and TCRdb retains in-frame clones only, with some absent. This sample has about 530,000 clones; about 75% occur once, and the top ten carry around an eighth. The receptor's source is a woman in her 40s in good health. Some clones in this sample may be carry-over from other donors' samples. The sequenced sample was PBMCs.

The CDR3 sequence: CASSLGRTSGREETQYF. As DNA, the CDR3 is TGTGCCAGCAGCTTGGGTCGGACTAGCGGGAGAGAAGAGACCCAGTACTTC. The chain uses TRBV11-2 and TRBJ2-5; 13 bases are shared with TRBD2. Germline CDR1 and CDR2: SGHAT and FQNNGV. This CDR3 has 17 residues. Trimming removed 3 bases from V and 3 bases from J; junction bases left unmatched: 7.